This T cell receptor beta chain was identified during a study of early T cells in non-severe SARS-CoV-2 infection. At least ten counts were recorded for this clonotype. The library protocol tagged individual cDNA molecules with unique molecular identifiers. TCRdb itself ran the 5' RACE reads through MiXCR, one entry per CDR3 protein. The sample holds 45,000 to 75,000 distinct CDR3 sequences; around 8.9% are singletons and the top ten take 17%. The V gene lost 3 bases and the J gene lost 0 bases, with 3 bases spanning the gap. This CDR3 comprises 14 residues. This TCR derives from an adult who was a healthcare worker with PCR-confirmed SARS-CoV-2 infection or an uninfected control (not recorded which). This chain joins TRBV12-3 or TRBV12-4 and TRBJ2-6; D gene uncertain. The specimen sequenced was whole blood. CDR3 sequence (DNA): TGTGCCAGCAGTTTCTCCTCTGGGGCCAACGTCCTGACTTTC. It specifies CASSFSSGANVLTF.